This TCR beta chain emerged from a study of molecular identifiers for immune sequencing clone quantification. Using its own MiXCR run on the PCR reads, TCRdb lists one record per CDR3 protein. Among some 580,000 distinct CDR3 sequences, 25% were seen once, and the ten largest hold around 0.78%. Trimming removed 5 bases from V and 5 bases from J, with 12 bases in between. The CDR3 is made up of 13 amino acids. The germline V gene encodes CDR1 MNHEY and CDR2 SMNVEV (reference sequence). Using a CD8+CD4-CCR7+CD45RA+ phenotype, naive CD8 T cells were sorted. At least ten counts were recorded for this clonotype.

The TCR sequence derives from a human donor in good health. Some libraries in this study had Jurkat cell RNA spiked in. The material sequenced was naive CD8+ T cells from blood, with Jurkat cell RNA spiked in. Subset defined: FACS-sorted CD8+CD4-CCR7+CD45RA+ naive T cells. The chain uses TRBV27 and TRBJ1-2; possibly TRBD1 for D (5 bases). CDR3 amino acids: CASSPTGGYGYTF. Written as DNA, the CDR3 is TGTGCCAGCAGTCCCACAGGAGGATATGGCTACACCTTC.